This T cell receptor (beta chain) was found in a study of T cells in Graves' hyperthyroidism and ophthalmopathy. General observations from the study: A median around six months before onset, the model predicted ophthalmopathy. Most thyroid clonotypes that were expanded above 0.001 also turned up in blood. Using 13 V-J features, a model discriminated ophthalmopathy from stable hyperthyroidism.

This CDR3 spans 14 amino acids. The germline V gene encodes CDR1 LNHDA and CDR2 SQIVND (reference sequence). Between the trimmed V and J ends, which lost 5 bases and 0 bases, there was a span of 10 bases. Note on this clonotype: Its antigen is currently unknown.

Approximately 10 ml of fresh peripheral blood supplied the PBMCs. Amplified regions were TCR beta CDR3 sequences from RNA transcripts. The study used the HTBI primer set for a first-round RT-PCR of the TCR CDR3. TCRdb re-called the multiplex PCR reads through MiXCR, storing one row per CDR3 protein. The sample lists 500,000 to 600,000 distinct CDR3 sequences, just under 20% occurring once. This rearrangement joins TRBV19 to TRBJ1-1; D remains ambiguous. This sequence originates from a middle-aged man with Graves' ophthalmopathy. The specimen sequenced was blood. In nucleotides, the CDR3 is TGTGCCAGTAGTTGGAGGTCCTTGAACACTGAAGCTTTCTTT. This gives the protein CASSWRSLNTEAFF.